This passage covers 7 T cell receptor beta chains from one sample sequenced in a study of T-cell memory formation after mild COVID-19. MiXCR, run by TCRdb on the 5' RACE reads, gives a single entry per CDR3 protein. Of fewer than 400,000 distinct CDR3 sequences listed, 13% are singletons. The specimen was PBMCs or a T cell subset sorted from them (not recorded which). The receptors were gathered from a man aged 18 to 30 who had mild COVID-19 (a few samples of this study predate the infection). Cell type and time point are not known.

This clonotype has more than one count but fewer than ten. The J gene is TRBJ2-5, the V gene TRBV7-9; D possibly corresponds to TRBD1 (6 bases). Germline CDR1 SEHNR, CDR2 FQNEAQ (reference sequence). With 5 bases removed from V and 1 base from J, the gap between germline ends came to 14 bases. There are 15 residues in the CDR3. The CDR3 is CASSPRGRGQETQYF. Written as DNA, the CDR3 is TGTGCCAGCAGCCCAAGAGGCAGGGGCCAAGAGACCCAGTACTTC.

The chain links TRBV30 to TRBJ2-6, with 9 nucleotides matching TRBD1. The CDR3 loop spans 15 amino acids. Unmatched junction bases numbered 4, after V lost 5 bases and J lost 2 bases. Germline V gives CDR1 GTSNPN, CDR2 SVGIG (reference sequence). CDR3 amino acids: CAWGWDRAGANVLTF. In DNA form, the CDR3 reads TGTGCCTGGGGCTGGGACAGGGCTGGGGCCAACGTCCTGACTTTC.

In its sample, this clonotype was seen many times. The chain is built from TRBV12-3 or TRBV12-4 and TRBJ2-3; 8 bases align to TRBD2. The J segment lost 5 bases and the V segment lost 7 bases, leaving 8 bases of the junction unmatched. This CDR3 has 14 amino acids. The CDR3 reads CASTAAGGEDTQYF. In nucleotides, the CDR3 is TGTGCCAGCACCGCGGCGGGGGGCGAAGATACGCAGTATTTT.

This clonotype has a count of ten or more. The genes are TRBV27 and TRBJ1-1; 8 bases align to TRBD1. V lost 4 bases and J lost 1; bases outside the gene matches: 5. In germline, CDR1 is MNHEY, CDR2 SMNVEV (reference sequence). CDR3 size: 15 residues. The CDR3 DNA reads as TGTGCCAGCAGTTCGGGGGGGACAGGGAACACTGAAGCTTTCTTT. This sequence encodes CASSSGGTGNTEAFF.

This rearrangement joins TRBV20-1 to TRBJ2-5; D remains ambiguous. Germline CDR1 reads DFQATT; CDR2 reads SNEGSKA (reference sequence). This CDR3 is built from 14 residues. V was shortened by 0 bases and J by 5 bases, with 13 bases between the two germline ends. For the CDR3, the DNA is TGCAGTGCTAGAGATTCTCGGGCTTGGGAGACCCAGTACTTC. This encodes CSARDSRAWETQYF.

The chain carries TRBV5-1 and TRBJ1-2; unclear D gene. CDR3 length: 14 amino acids. V dropped 0 bases and J dropped 8 bases, with 14 bases sitting between them. Germline V lookup: CDR1 SGHRS, CDR2 YFSETQ. CDR3: CASSLAQDGSGYTF. The CDR3 DNA reads as TGCGCCAGCAGCTTGGCACAAGATGGGAGCGGCTACACCTTC.

This clonotype came up many times. The V call is TRBV9, the J call TRBJ2-3; D is ambiguous. The V gene lost 0 bases and the J gene lost 2 bases, with 4 bases spanning the gap. Germline V lookup: CDR1 SGDLS, CDR2 YYNGEE. The CDR3 is made up of 13 amino acids. The CDR3 is CASSVAPTDTQYF. DNA of the CDR3: TGTGCCAGCAGCGTAGCCCCCACAGATACGCAGTATTTT. Full variable domain (outside the CDR3, taken from reference TRBV9 and TRBJ2-3): DSGVTQTPKHLITATGQRVTLRCSPRSGDLSVYWYQQSLDQGLQFLIQYYNGEERAKGNILERFSAQQFPDLHSELNLSSLELGDSALYFCASSVAPTDTQYFGPGTRLTVL.